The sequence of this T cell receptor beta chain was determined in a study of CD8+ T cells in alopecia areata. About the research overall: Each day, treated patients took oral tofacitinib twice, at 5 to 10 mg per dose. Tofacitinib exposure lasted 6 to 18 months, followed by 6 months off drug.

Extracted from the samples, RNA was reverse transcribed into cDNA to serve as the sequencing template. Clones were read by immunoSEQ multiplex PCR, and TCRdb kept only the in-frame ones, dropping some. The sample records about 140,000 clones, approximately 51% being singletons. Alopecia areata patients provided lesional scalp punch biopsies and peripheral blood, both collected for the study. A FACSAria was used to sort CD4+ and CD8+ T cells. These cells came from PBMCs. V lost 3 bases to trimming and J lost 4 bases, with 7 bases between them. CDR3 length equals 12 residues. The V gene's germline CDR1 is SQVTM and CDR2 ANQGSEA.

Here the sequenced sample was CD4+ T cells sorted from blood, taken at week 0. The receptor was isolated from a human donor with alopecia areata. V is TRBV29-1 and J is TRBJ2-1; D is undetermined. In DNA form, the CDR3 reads TGCAGCGTTGACTACTTATACAATGAGCAGTTCTTC. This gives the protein CSVDYLYNEQFF.